What follows are 10 T cell receptor beta chains derived from one specimen sequenced in a study of CD8 T cells in Susac syndrome. When the RNA was reverse transcribed, random hexamers were used with an input of about 0.5 to 1 ug. TCRdb reprocessed the immunoSEQ multiplex PCR reads via MiXCR and lists one record per CDR3 protein. The sample has roughly 200,000 distinct CDR3 sequences, about 94% seen once; the top ten hold 0.085% to 0.12%. The material sequenced was CD4+ T cells from PBMCs. These receptors came from a human donor in good health.

The CDR3 DNA sequence: TGTGCCAGTCGCCGGGACCTCAATCAGCCCCAGCATTTT. Residues: CASRRDLNQPQHF. V and J are TRBV19 and TRBJ1-5; D might be TRBD1 (5 bases). Germline CDR1 and CDR2: LNHDA and SQIVND (reference sequence). The CDR3 loop spans 13 amino acids. V was trimmed by 8 bases and J by 3 bases, leaving 11 bases between them.

This chain joins TRBV30 and TRBJ1-5; unclear D gene. The CDR3 spans 13 residues. The germline V gene encodes CDR1 GTSNPN and CDR2 SVGIG (reference sequence). V was clipped by 1 base and J by 0 bases, with 4 bases between them. The CDR3 DNA reads as TGTGCCTGGAGTGGGTATAGCAATCAGCCCCAGCATTTT. It is translated as CAWSGYSNQPQHF.

V and J are TRBV29-1 and TRBJ1-1; D possibly corresponds to TRBD1 (5 bases). The germline V and J ends were trimmed by 4 bases and 7 bases, with 16 bases remaining between them. Per germline, CDR1 SQVTM and CDR2 ANQGSEA. CDR3 length: 13 amino acids. The CDR3 loop is CSVVAQGSSEAFF. CDR3 in DNA: TGCAGCGTTGTTGCGCAGGGAAGTAGTGAAGCTTTCTTT.

The V gene is TRBV11-2, the J gene TRBJ1-1, with D hard to call. The ends were cut back, 3 bases at V and 7 bases at J, with 12 bases in the middle. CDR1 and CDR2 (germline): SGHAT, FQNNGV. The CDR3 loop spans 13 amino acids. CDR3 DNA: TGTGCCAGCAGCTTGTGGAGCGCCGGTGAAGCTTTCTTT. This gives the protein CASSLWSAGEAFF.

The chain carries TRBV10-2 and TRBJ2-7; D remains unclear. Germline V gene data show CDR1 as WSHSY and CDR2 as SAAADI. The CDR3 length is 13 residues. V dropped 5 bases and J dropped 3 bases, with 11 bases sitting between them. The DNA of the CDR3 is TGCGCCAGCAGTATCCTCCCTCGCTACGAGCAGTACTTC. This gives the protein CASSILPRYEQYF.

This sequence joins TRBV3-1 and TRBJ2-5; D call uncertain. CDR3 size: 12 residues. V lost 5 bases and J lost 7, with 11 bases in between. Per the germline V gene, CDR1 is LGHDT and CDR2 is YNNKEL (reference sequence). The CDR3 loop reads CASSGPYGTQYF. Written as DNA, the CDR3 is TGTGCCAGCAGCGGACCCTATGGGACCCAGTACTTC.

The J gene is TRBJ2-1, the V gene TRBV5-1; 8 bases agree with TRBD2. This CDR3 contains 17 residues. CDR1 is SGHRS and CDR2 is YFSETQ in the germline V gene. The V and J ends lost 3 bases and 0 bases, in that order; junction bases with no gene match: 8. CDR3 bases: TGCGCCAGCAGCTCCCCGACTAGCGTGAGCTCCTACAATGAGCAGTTCTTC. Protein product: CASSSPTSVSSYNEQFF.

The CDR3 here is CASSETRTDTGELFF. The CDR3 nucleotides read TGTGCCAGCAGTGAAACTCGGACTGACACCGGGGAGCTGTTTTTT. The chain is built from TRBV2 and TRBJ2-2; a weak D match, TRBD2 (5 bases). The CDR3 is 15 amino acids. Germline CDR1 is SNHLY and CDR2 is FYNNEI. The V end lost 2 bases, the J end lost 3 bases, and 10 bases lay between the germline ends.

The chain recombines TRBV12-3 or TRBV12-4 with TRBJ2-6; the D is unclear. The V end lost 1 base, the J end lost 3 bases, and 13 bases lay between the germline ends. The CDR3 extends over 17 amino acids. The DNA of the CDR3 is TGTGCCAGCAGTTTAGTAGGGAATCCGGGTGGGGCCAACGTCCTGACTTTC. Protein product: CASSLVGNPGGANVLTF.

The J gene is TRBJ2-7, the V gene TRBV4-3; D call uncertain. The ends were cut back, 2 bases at V and 6 bases at J, with 20 bases in the middle. This CDR3 is built from 16 residues. Germline assignment: CDR1 LGHNA and CDR2 YSLEER. The CDR3 bases are TGCGCCAGCAGCCAAACTGGTCGCCCGACACCCTCCGAGCAGTACTTC. As protein: CASSQTGRPTPSEQYF.